Included here is one T cell receptor (beta chain) sequence, with context. Its antigen is as yet unknown. This sample was taken from a study of T cells in localized non-small cell lung cancer. Points from the study as a whole: Of the top 100 tumor clones, median roughly 60 were in adjacent lung, approximately 29 among its top 100. The study found T cell clonality highest in uninvolved adjacent lung, above tumor. Sequencing involved a lone tumor region, leaving heterogeneity possible.

V lost 0 bases to trimming and J lost 7 bases, with 7 bases between them. This CDR3 contains 13 residues. CDR1 and CDR2 (germline): SGHAT, FQNNGV. Only in-frame clones appear in the TCRdb table, and some are missing; sequencing was by immunoSEQ multiplex PCR. The table includes about 34,000 clones, around nine tenths detected once. Sequencing was performed on peripheral blood, taken before any cancer treatment. The chain uses TRBV11-2 and TRBJ2-1, with D possibly matching TRBD1 (5 bases). The source of this sequence is a woman aged 35-70 years with stage I lung adenocarcinoma. As DNA, the CDR3 is TGTGCCAGCAGCTTAGATAAGGGGAATGAGCAGTTCTTC. Encoded protein: CASSLDKGNEQFF.